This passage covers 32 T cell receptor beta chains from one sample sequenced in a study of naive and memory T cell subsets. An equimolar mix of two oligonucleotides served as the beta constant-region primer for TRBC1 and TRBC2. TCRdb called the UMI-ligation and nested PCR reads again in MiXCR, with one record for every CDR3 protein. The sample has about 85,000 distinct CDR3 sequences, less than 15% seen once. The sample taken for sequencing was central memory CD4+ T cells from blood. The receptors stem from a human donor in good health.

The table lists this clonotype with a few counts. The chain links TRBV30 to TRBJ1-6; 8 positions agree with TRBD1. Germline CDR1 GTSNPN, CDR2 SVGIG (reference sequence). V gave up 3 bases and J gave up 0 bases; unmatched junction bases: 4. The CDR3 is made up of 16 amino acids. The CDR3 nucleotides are TGTGCCTGGAGCGGGGACAGGAGCTCCTATAATTCACCCCTCCACTTT. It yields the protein CAWSGDRSSYNSPLHF.

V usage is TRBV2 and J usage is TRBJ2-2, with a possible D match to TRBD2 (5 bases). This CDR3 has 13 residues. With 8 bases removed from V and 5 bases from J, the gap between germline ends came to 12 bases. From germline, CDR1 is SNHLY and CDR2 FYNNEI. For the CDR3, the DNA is TGTGCCAGCCTCGGCAGCGGTACCGGGGAGCTGTTTTTT. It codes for CASLGSGTGELFF.

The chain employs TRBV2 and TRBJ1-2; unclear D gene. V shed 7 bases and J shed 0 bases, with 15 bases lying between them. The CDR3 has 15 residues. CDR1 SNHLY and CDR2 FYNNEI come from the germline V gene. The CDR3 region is CASTPNGRTNYGYTF. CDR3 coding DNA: TGTGCCAGCACCCCAAACGGCAGAACTAACTATGGCTACACCTTC.

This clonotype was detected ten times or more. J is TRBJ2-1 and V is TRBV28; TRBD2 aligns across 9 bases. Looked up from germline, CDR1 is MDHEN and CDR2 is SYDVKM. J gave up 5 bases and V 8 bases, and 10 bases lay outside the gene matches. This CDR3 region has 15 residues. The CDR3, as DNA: TGTGCCAGCGATATAGCGGGAGATTTAAACAATGAGCAGTTCTTC. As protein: CASDIAGDLNNEQFF.

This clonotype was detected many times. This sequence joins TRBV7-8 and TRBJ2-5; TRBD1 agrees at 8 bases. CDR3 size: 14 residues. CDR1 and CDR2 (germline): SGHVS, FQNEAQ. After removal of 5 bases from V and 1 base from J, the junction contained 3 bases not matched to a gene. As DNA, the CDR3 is TGTGCCAGCAGCCGAGACAGGGGCCAAGAGACCCAGTACTTC. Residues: CASSRDRGQETQYF.

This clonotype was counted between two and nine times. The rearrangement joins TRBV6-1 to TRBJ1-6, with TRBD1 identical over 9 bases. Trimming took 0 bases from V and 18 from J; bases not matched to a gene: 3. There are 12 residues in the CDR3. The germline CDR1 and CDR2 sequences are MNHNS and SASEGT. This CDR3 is CASSEADRGTHF. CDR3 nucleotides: TGTGCCAGCAGTGAAGCCGACAGGGGGACCCACTTT.

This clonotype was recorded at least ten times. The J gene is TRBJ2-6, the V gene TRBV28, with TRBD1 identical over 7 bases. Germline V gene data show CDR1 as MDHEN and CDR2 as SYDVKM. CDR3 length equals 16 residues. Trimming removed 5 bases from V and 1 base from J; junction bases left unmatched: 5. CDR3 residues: CASSPRQGSGANVLTF. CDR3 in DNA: TGTGCCAGCAGTCCCCGACAGGGTTCTGGGGCCAACGTCCTGACTTTC.

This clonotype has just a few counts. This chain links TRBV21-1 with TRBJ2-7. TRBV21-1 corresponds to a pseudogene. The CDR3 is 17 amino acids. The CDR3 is CASSKTSDASLLYEQYF. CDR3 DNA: TGTGCCAGCAGCAAGACATCCGACGCCAGCCTACTCTACGAGCAGTACTTC.

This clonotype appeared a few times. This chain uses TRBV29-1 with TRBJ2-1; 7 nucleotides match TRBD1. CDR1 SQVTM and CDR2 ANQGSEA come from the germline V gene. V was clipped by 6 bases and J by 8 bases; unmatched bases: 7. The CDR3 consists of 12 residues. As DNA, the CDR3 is TGCAGCGTAAGTCAGGGGGACGATGAGCAGTTCTTC. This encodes CSVSQGDDEQFF.

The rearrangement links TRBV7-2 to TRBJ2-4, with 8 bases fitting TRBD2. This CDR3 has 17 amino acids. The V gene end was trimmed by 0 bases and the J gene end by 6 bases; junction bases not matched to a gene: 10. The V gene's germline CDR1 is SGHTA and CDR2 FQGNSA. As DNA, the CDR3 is TGTGCCAGCAGCTTAGCGCGGGCGGGAGGTCAAGGAAACATTCAGTACTTC. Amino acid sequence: CASSLARAGGQGNIQYF. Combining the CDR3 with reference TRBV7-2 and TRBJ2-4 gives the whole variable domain GAGVSQSPSNKVTEKGKDVELRCDPISGHTALYWYRQSLGQGLEFLIYFQGNSAPDKSGLPSDRFSAERTGGSVSTLTIQRTQQEDSAVYLCASSLARAGGQGNIQYFGAGTRLSVL.

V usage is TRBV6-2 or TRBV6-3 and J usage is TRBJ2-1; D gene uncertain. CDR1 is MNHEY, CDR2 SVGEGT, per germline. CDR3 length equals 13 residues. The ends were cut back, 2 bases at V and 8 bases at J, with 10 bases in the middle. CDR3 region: CASSYGVFDEQFF. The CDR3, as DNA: TGTGCCAGCAGTTACGGAGTGTTCGATGAGCAGTTCTTC.

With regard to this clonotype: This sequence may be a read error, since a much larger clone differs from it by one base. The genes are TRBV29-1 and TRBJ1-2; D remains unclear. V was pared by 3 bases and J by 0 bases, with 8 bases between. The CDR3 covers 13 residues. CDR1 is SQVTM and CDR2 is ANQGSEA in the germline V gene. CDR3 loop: CSVDGTTNYGYTF. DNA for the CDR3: TGCAGCGTTGATGGCACTACTAACTATGGCTACACCTTC.

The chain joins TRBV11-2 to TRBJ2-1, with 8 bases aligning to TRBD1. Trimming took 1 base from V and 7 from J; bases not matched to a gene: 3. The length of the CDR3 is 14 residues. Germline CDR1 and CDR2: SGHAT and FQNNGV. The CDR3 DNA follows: TGTGCCAGCAGCTTAGGCCGGACAGGGAATGAGCAGTTCTTC. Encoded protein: CASSLGRTGNEQFF.

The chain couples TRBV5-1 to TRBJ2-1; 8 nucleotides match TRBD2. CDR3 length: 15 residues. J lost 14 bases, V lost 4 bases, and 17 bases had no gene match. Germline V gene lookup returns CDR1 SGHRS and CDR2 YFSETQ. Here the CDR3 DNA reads TGCGCCAGCAGCCTCACTAGGGCCAACTCGGGGGGGGAGTTCTTC. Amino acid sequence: CASSLTRANSGGEFF.

The CDR3 nucleotides read TGTGCCAGCAGGCCTAGCGGGAGAGGCAATGAGCAGTTCTTC. This sequence encodes CASRPSGRGNEQFF. The genes are TRBV12-3 or TRBV12-4 and TRBJ2-1, with 10 bases fitting TRBD2. This CDR3 is built from 14 residues. With 6 bases clipped from V and 6 bases from J, the junction kept 5 bases outside the gene matches.

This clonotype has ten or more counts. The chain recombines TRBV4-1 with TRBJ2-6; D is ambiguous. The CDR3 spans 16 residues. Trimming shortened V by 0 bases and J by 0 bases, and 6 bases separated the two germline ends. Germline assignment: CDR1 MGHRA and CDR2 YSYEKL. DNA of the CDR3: TGCGCCAGCAGCCAAGATAGAACCTCTGGGGCCAACGTCCTGACTTTC. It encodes CASSQDRTSGANVLTF.

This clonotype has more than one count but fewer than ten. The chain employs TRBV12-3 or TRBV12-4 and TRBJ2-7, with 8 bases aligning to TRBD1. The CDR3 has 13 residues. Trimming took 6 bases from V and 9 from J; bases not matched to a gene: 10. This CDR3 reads CASSPGQEFGQYF. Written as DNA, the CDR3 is TGTGCCAGCAGCCCGGGACAGGAGTTTGGGCAGTACTTC.

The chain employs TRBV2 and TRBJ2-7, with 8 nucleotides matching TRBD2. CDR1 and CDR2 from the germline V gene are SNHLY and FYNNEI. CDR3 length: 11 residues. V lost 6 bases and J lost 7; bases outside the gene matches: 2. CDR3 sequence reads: CASRREAEQYF. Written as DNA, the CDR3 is TGTGCCAGCAGGCGGGAGGCAGAGCAGTACTTC.

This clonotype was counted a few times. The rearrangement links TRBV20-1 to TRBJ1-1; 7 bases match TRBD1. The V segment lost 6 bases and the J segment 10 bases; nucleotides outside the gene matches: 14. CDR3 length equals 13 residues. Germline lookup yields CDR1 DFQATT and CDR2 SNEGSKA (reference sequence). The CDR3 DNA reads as TGCAGTGCCCGACAGGGTAAGGGAGTTGCAGCTTTCTTT. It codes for CSARQGKGVAAFF.

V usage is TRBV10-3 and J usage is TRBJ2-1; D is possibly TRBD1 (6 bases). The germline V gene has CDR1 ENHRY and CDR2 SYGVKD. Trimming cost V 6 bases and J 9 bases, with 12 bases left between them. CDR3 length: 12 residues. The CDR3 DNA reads TGTGCCATCAGAACACAGGGCGGTGAGCAGTTCTTC. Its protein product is CAIRTQGGEQFF.

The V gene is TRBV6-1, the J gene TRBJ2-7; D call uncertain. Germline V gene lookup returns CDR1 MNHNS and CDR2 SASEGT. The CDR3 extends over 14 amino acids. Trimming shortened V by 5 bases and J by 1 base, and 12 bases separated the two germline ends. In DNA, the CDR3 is TGTGCCAGCAGTTCTTCCGGGCCATCCTACGAGCAGTACTTC. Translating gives CASSSSGPSYEQYF.

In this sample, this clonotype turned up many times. The CDR3 coding sequence is TGTGCCAGCAGCGGAGGACGGTCCTACAATGAGCAGTTCTTC. This codes for CASSGGRSYNEQFF. The rearrangement uses TRBV12-3 or TRBV12-4 and TRBJ2-1, with a weak D call TRBD2 (5 bases). V lost 6 bases, J lost 1 base, and 10 bases lay in between. CDR3 length: 14 amino acids.

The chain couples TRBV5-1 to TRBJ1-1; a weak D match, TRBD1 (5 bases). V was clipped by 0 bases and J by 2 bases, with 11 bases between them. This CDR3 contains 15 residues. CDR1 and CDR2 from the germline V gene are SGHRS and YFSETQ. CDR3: CASSLETELNTEAFF. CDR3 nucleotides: TGCGCCAGCAGCTTGGAGACAGAACTAAACACTGAAGCTTTCTTT. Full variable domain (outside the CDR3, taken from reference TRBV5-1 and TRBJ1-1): KAGVTQTPRYLIKTRGQQVTLSCSPISGHRSVSWYQQTPGQGLQFLFEYFSETQRNKGNFPGRFSGRQFSNSRSEMNVSTLELGDSALYLCASSLETELNTEAFFGQGTRLTVV.

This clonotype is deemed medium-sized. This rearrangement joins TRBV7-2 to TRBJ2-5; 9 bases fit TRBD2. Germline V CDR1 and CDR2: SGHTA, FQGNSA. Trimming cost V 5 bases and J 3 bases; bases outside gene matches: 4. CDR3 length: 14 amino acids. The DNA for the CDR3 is TGTGCCAGCAGCCCCCCTAGCGGGAAAGAGACCCAGTACTTC. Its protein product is CASSPPSGKETQYF.

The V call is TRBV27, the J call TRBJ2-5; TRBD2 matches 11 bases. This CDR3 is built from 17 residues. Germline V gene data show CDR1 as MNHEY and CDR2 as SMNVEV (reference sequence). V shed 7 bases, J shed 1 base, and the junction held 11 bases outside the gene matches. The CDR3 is CASTRFGLAGPQETQYF. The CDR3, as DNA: TGTGCCAGCACACGCTTCGGACTAGCGGGCCCCCAAGAGACCCAGTACTTC.

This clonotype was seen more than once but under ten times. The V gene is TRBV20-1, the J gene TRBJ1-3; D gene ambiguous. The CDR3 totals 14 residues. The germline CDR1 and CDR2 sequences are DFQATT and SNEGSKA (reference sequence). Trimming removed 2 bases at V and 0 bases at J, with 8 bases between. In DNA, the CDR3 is TGCAGTGCTAGACCTCAGATCTCTGGAAACACCATATATTTT. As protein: CSARPQISGNTIYF.

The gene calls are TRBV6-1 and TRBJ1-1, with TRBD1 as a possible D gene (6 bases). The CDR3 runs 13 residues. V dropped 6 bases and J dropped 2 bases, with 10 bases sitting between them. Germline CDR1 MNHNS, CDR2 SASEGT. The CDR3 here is CASRNRVNTEAFF. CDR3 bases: TGTGCCAGCAGGAACAGGGTCAACACTGAAGCTTTCTTT.

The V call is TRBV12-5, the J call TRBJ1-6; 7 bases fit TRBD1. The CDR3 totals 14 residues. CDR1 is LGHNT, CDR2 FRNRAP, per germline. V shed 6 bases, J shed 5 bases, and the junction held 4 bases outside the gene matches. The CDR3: CASGEGQNNSPLHF. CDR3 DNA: TGTGCTAGTGGCGAGGGACAGAATAATTCACCCCTCCACTTT.

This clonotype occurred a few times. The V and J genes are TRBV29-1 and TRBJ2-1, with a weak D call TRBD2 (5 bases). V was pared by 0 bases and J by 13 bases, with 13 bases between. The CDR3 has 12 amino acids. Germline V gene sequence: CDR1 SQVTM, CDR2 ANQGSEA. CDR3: CSVEETAGEQFF. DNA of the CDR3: TGCAGCGTTGAAGAGACGGCCGGGGAACAGTTCTTC.

DNA of the CDR3: TGTGCCAGCAGTCAACAGGGGGCTGGGGAGACCCAGTACTTC. Protein product: CASSQQGAGETQYF. The V gene is TRBV12-3 or TRBV12-4, the J gene TRBJ2-5; 9 bases line up with TRBD1. V shed 5 bases, J shed 5 bases, and the junction held 6 bases outside the gene matches. The length of the CDR3 is 14 residues.

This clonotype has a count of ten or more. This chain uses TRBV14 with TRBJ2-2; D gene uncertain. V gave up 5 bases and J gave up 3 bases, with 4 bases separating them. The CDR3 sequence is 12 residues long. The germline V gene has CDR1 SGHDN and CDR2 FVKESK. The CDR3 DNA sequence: TGTGCCAGCAGCTTATACACCGGGGAGCTGTTTTTT. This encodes CASSLYTGELFF.

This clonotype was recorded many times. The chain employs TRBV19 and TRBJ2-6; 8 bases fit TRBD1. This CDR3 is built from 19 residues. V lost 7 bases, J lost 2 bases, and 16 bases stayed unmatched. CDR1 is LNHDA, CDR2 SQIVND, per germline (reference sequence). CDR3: CASKLAGGTGATGANVLTF. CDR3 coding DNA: TGTGCCAGTAAGTTAGCTGGGGGGACAGGCGCGACTGGGGCCAACGTCCTGACTTTC.